These T cell receptor beta chains were read from a single sample in a study of T cells in Graves' hyperthyroidism and ophthalmopathy. TCRdb redid the calling of the multiplex PCR reads with MiXCR, one entry per CDR3 protein. Altogether hundreds of thousands of distinct CDR3 sequences are present, around 19% being singletons, with the ten largest covering 16%. Sequenced input: blood. The origin of the receptors is a woman in her forties or fifties with Graves' hyperthyroidism that later progressed to Graves' ophthalmopathy. Both conserved end residues are part of each CDR3. D genes are given only for firm matches. Clone size is stated in some rows and not others, as once, few, many or a class when expanded.

j_call,clone_size,d_call,v_call,cdr3_aa,cdr3_nt
TRBJ2-3,many,TRBD2,TRBV12-3/TRBV12-4,CASSLSGLAGSTDTQYF,TGTGCCAGCAGTTTGTCGGGACTAGCGGGGAGCACAGATACGCAGTATTTT
TRBJ1-6,.,.,TRBV27,CASSSDRVSPLHF,TGTGCCAGCAGTTCTGACAGAGTTTCACCCCTCCACTTT
TRBJ2-7,many,TRBD1,TRBV27,CASSSPGQGYEQYF,TGTGCCAGCAGTTCCCCCGGACAGGGCTACGAGCAGTACTTC
TRBJ2-3,many,TRBD2,TRBV3-1,CASSQDYPSGGSTDTQYF,TGTGCCAGCAGCCAAGATTACCCTAGCGGGGGGTCCACAGATACGCAGTATTTT
TRBJ1-2,many,TRBD1,TRBV12-3/TRBV12-4,CASSFTQGAGGYTF,TGTGCCAGCAGTTTCACCCAGGGGGCGGGTGGCTACACCTTC
TRBJ2-5,many,TRBD2,TRBV7-9,CASSLRLAVKETQYF,TGTGCCAGCAGCTTAAGACTAGCGGTAAAAGAGACCCAGTACTTC
TRBJ2-1,.,.,TRBV12-3/TRBV12-4,CASTVSRKQFF,TGTGCCAGCACCGTTTCCAGGAAGCAGTTCTTC
TRBJ1-2,.,.,TRBV27,CASSLSGYGGYTF,TGTGCCAGCAGTTTATCGGGGTATGGGGGCTACACCTTC
TRBJ1-6,.,TRBD1,TRBV6-6,CASSYSETGGRSPLHF,TGTGCCAGCAGTTACTCGGAGACAGGGGGAAGGTCACCCCTCCACTTT
TRBJ2-3,.,.,TRBV20-1,CSAIRARSTDTQYF,TGCAGTGCAATTCGAGCGAGGAGCACAGATACGCAGTATTTT
TRBJ1-3,.,.,TRBV12-5,CASGPDRSGNTIYF,TGTGCTAGTGGCCCCGACAGGAGTGGAAACACCATATATTTT
TRBJ2-4,many,.,TRBV20-1,CSATRVSGNIQYF,TGCAGTGCCACGCGGGTGTCGGGGAACATTCAGTACTTC
TRBJ2-7,many,TRBD2,TRBV30,CAWSSEAGGYEQYF,TGTGCCTGGAGTAGTGAGGCGGGGGGCTACGAGCAGTACTTC
TRBJ2-5,few,TRBD1,TRBV6-5,CASSYAGGEVETQYF,TGTGCCAGCAGTTACGCAGGGGGCGAAGTAGAGACCCAGTACTTC
TRBJ1-5,.,.,TRBV30,CACSQTGGSNQPQHF,TGTGCCTGCTCGCAGACAGGTGGGAGCAATCAGCCCCAGCATTTT
TRBJ1-1,many,.,TRBV5-1,CASSRLGLWSTEAFF,TGCGCCAGCAGCCGATTAGGGTTATGGAGCACTGAAGCTTTCTTT
TRBJ2-7,many,TRBD1,TRBV12-3/TRBV12-4,CASSFSTGGGFGSYEQYF,TGTGCCAGCAGTTTCTCGACAGGGGGAGGTTTCGGCTCCTACGAGCAGTACTTC
TRBJ1-6,once,.,TRBV12-3/TRBV12-4,CACSLQDALALGNSPLHF,TGTGCCTGCAGTTTACAGGACGCGTTGGCGTTGGGTAATTCACCCCTCCACTTT
TRBJ1-6,many,.,TRBV3-1,CASSPGPRNSPLHF,TGTGCCAGCAGCCCTGGGCCCCGAAATTCACCCCTCCACTTT
TRBJ1-1,many,TRBD1,TRBV12-3/TRBV12-4,CASSSTDRDSEAFF,TGTGCCAGCAGCTCTACCGACAGGGACAGTGAAGCTTTCTTT
TRBJ1-6,.,.,TRBV30,CAWSGRPGNWALHF,TGTGCCTGGAGTGGTCGTCCAGGGAATTGGGCCCTCCACTTT
TRBJ1-6,.,.,TRBV3-1,CASSQSNSPLHF,TGTGCCAGCAGCCAATCTAATTCACCCCTCCACTTT
TRBJ2-5,many,TRBD1,TRBV12-3/TRBV12-4,CASSLSQGDQETQYF,TGTGCCAGCAGTTTGAGTCAGGGGGACCAAGAGACCCAGTACTTC
TRBJ2-2,.,TRBD2,TRBV9,CASSPIAGGTGELFF,TGTGCCAGCAGCCCAATAGCGGGGGGAACCGGGGAGCTGTTTTTT
TRBJ1-2,.,TRBD1,TRBV6-2/TRBV6-3,CASSRQGKNYGYTF,TGTGCCAGCAGTAGACAGGGAAAGAACTATGGCTACACCTTC
TRBJ1-1,many,.,TRBV3-1,CASSRGTLRNTEAFF,TGTGCCAGCAGCCGGGGGACTCTGCGGAACACTGAAGCTTTCTTT
TRBJ2-7,few,.,TRBV12-3/TRBV12-4,CASTSSVYEQYF,TGTGCCAGCACCAGCAGCGTCTACGAGCAGTACTTC
TRBJ1-6,few,.,TRBV14,CASSQDVAGDNSPLHF,TGTGCCAGCAGCCAAGATGTCGCAGGTGATAATTCACCCCTCCACTTT
TRBJ2-3,many,.,TRBV3-1,CASSQGFSDTQYF,TGTGCCAGCAGCCAGGGGTTTTCGGATACGCAGTATTTT
TRBJ2-1,few,TRBD1,TRBV5-5,CASSLAGGGTGDDEQFF,TGTGCCAGCAGCTTGGCAGGAGGGGGGACAGGGGACGATGAGCAGTTCTTC
TRBJ2-3,.,.,TRBV7-3,CASSLIGGPRTDTQYF,TGTGCCAGCAGCTTAATTGGTGGGCCTCGCACAGATACGCAGTATTTT
TRBJ2-7,few,TRBD1,TRBV15,CATSRLGQSYEQYF,TGTGCCACCAGCAGGCTGGGACAGAGCTACGAGCAGTACTTC
TRBJ2-3,many,TRBD1,TRBV5-1,CASSLGTGSDTQYF,TGCGCCAGCAGCCTTGGGACAGGGTCAGATACGCAGTATTTT
TRBJ2-1,many,.,TRBV2,CASSEHRAGNEQFF,TGTGCCAGCAGTGAACACAGGGCGGGGAATGAGCAGTTCTTC
TRBJ2-7,.,.,TRBV27,CASSASDSYEQYF,TGTGCCAGCAGTGCCTCAGACTCCTACGAGCAGTACTTC
TRBJ2-1,few,.,TRBV7-9,CASSLMGGHEQFF,TGTGCCAGCAGCCTAATGGGGGGGCATGAGCAGTTCTTC
TRBJ2-7,few,.,TRBV6-1,CASRPGGGHEQYF,TGTGCCAGCAGGCCTGGGGGCGGACACGAGCAGTACTTC
TRBJ1-2,.,TRBD1,TRBV20-1,CSAPGQGSGYGYTF,TGCAGTGCGCCGGGACAGGGATCGGGGTATGGCTACACCTTC
TRBJ2-5,many,TRBD2,TRBV3-1,CASSQVGTRSYQETQYF,TGTGCCAGCAGCCAAGTAGGGACTAGATCGTACCAAGAGACCCAGTACTTC
TRBJ1-2,few,.,TRBV18,CASSPGADYGYTF,TGTGCCAGCTCACCAGGGGCGGACTATGGCTACACCTTC
TRBJ2-1,many,.,TRBV20-1,CSAEGSYNEQFF,TGCAGTGCTGAGGGGTCCTACAATGAGCAGTTCTTC
TRBJ2-7,few,TRBD1,TRBV27,CASSPWTGRNEQYF,TGTGCCAGCAGTCCATGGACAGGGAGGAACGAGCAGTACTTC
TRBJ1-5,many,.,TRBV12-3/TRBV12-4,CASSLGRYYSNQPQHF,TGTGCCAGCAGTTTAGGAAGGTACTATAGCAATCAGCCCCAGCATTTT
TRBJ2-4,.,.,TRBV29-1,CSVVAPPRFGGRNIQYF,TGCAGCGTTGTCGCCCCGCCTCGGTTCGGGGGCCGCAACATTCAGTACTTC
TRBJ2-1,many,.,TRBV7-9,CASSNLGGVRTYNEQFF,TGTGCCAGCAGCAATTTGGGCGGGGTAAGGACCTACAATGAGCAGTTCTTC
TRBJ1-1,.,.,TRBV5-1,CASSLQSWGAEAFF,TGCGCCAGCAGCTTGCAGTCGTGGGGCGCTGAAGCTTTCTTT
TRBJ2-5,.,.,TRBV14,CASSQGTVEGWQETQYF,TGTGCCAGCAGCCAAGGGACAGTCGAGGGATGGCAAGAGACCCAGTACTTC
TRBJ2-5,few,TRBD2,TRBV12-5,CASGLGAGGPQETQYF,TGTGCTAGTGGTTTGGGAGCGGGGGGACCACAAGAGACCCAGTACTTC
TRBJ2-3,many,TRBD1,TRBV3-1,CASSHLGQGGTDTQYF,TGTGCCAGCAGCCACCTCGGGCAGGGGGGCACAGATACGCAGTATTTT
TRBJ2-1,many,.,TRBV5-1,CASSVEREREQFF,TGCGCCAGCAGCGTGGAACGAGAGCGTGAGCAGTTCTTC
TRBJ1-2,.,.,TRBV27,CASSTRKGSPAGYTF,TGTGCCAGCAGTACTCGAAAAGGCAGTCCAGCTGGCTACACCTTC
TRBJ2-2,few,TRBD1,TRBV2,CASSTPSGGANTGELFF,TGTGCCAGCTCCACACCATCAGGGGGCGCGAACACCGGGGAGCTGTTTTTT
TRBJ2-2,.,.,TRBV19,CASSQGLELFF,TGTGCCAGTAGTCAGGGTTTAGAGCTGTTTTTT
TRBJ2-6,.,.,TRBV5-8,CASSLAVKQRGSGANVLTF,TGTGCCAGCAGCTTGGCCGTGAAGCAGAGGGGCTCTGGGGCCAACGTCCTGACTTTC
TRBJ2-1,many,TRBD2,TRBV11-1,CASSLAVSGDNEQFF,TGTGCCAGCAGCTTAGCGGTTAGCGGGGACAATGAGCAGTTCTTC